Below, 11 T cell receptor beta chains from the same sample are listed, as sequenced in a study of T cells in women clearing cervical HPV infection. The assay was immunoSEQ multiplex PCR, and TCRdb's table has in-frame clones only and misses some. The sample data list 30,000 or so clones. Material: blood buffy coat. All receptors come from a woman between 18 and 70 years old with a cervical HPV16 infection that either progressed to CIN3+ or cleared (not recorded which).

Points on this clone: The read finishes 3 residues shy of the CDR3 end, and the germline J gene is used to complete it. The chain combines TRBV6-1 with TRBJ1-1, with a weak D call TRBD1 (5 bases). Looked up from germline, CDR1 is MNHNS and CDR2 is SASEGT. Trimming removed 4 bases from V and 1 base from J, with 10 bases in between. CDR3 length equals 14 residues. CDR3 DNA, as far as it was read: TGTGCCAGCAGTGCCATAACAGGGAACACTGAA. Protein sequence: CASSAITGNTE. The CDR3 in full is CASSAITGNTEAFF.

Of note for this clone: The read terminates 3 residues ahead of where the CDR3 ends, so the germline J gene completes it. V is TRBV5-1 and J is TRBJ2-6; D is unclear. Germline loops: CDR1 SGHRS, CDR2 YFSETQ. Trimming pared 0 bases from V and 0 bases from J, leaving 7 bases between. This CDR3 is 16 amino acids long. Partial CDR3 DNA: TGCGCCAGCAGCTTGGTTCAGGCCTCTGGGGCCAACGTC. Protein product: CASSLVQASGANV. The CDR3, in full, reads CASSLVQASGANVLTF.

With respect to this clone: The read comes to an end 3 residues before the CDR3 does, leaving the germline J gene to fill in the end. This chain connects TRBV7-8 to TRBJ1-5; tentative D call: TRBD1 (5 bases). The CDR3 length is 17 residues. Germline CDR1 reads SGHVS; CDR2 reads FQNEAQ. V gave up 2 bases and J gave up 4 bases, with 18 bases separating them. CDR3 DNA, as far as it was read: TGTGCCAGCAGCTTAAGGGCAAAATCGAGGGGTAATCAGCCC. Its translation is CASSLRAKSRGNQP. The CDR3 in full is CASSLRAKSRGNQPQHF.

Comments on this clone: Read sequence stops 3 residues before the CDR3 end, and the germline J gene provides the missing end. V is TRBV7-9 and J is TRBJ2-1; 10 bases are shared with TRBD2. This CDR3 has 14 amino acids. CDR1 and CDR2 (germline): SEHNR, FQNEAQ (reference sequence). With 2 bases clipped from V and 9 bases from J, the junction kept 4 bases outside the gene matches. CDR3 bases read: TGTGCCAGCAGCTTAAAGCGGGGGGGCCTTGAG. Its translation is CASSLKRGGLE. The entire CDR3 reads CASSLKRGGLEQFF.

With respect to this clone: The junction differs from germline at one of its ends, possibly a read error. The sequence runs out 3 residues before the end of the CDR3; the remainder is reconstructed from the germline J gene. This sample includes further DNA sequences coding for the same CDR3. The chain couples TRBV6-1 to TRBJ1-3; tentatively, D is TRBD1 (6 bases). Germline values: CDR1 MNHNS, CDR2 SASEGT. The CDR3 extends over 15 amino acids. The DNA read from the CDR3 is TGTGCCAGCAGTGTCCGGACAGAGGCAGCTAACACT. Translation gives CASSVRTEAANT. The full CDR3 protein reads CASSVRTEAANTIYF.

As for this clone: The CDR3 end lies 3 residues beyond the end of the read and is filled in from the germline J gene. The gene calls are TRBV11-1 and TRBJ2-1; the D gene is possibly TRBD2 (6 bases). Trimming removed 1 base from V and 7 bases from J, with 11 bases in between. The CDR3 is 14 residues long. Germline lookup yields CDR1 SGHAT and CDR2 FQDESV (reference sequence). The CDR3 bases that were read are TGTGCCAGCAGCTTAGAGGTGGCGGGGAATGAG. It translates to CASSLEVAGNE. The whole CDR3 region reads CASSLEVAGNEQFF. Complete variable domain (other parts from reference TRBV11-1 and TRBJ2-1): EAEVAQSPRYKITEKSQAVAFWCDPISGHATLYWYRQILGQGPELLVQFQDESVVDDSQLPKDRFSAERLKGVDSTLKIQPAELGDSAMYLCASSLEVAGNEQFFGPGTRLTVL.

Points on this clone: The read stops 3 residues short of the end of the CDR3; the missing end is completed from the germline J gene. The chain uses TRBV20-1 and TRBJ2-2; no reliable D call. V lost 3 bases to trimming and J lost 6 bases, with 14 bases between them. The germline gives CDR1 DFQATT, CDR2 SNEGSKA (reference sequence). The CDR3 runs to 14 residues. This CDR3 reads CSASRVGHSGELFF. The CDR3 bases that were read are TGCAGTGCTAGTAGGGTGGGCCATTCCGGGGAG.

Partial CDR3 DNA: TGTGCCAGCAGTTGGCCGGACAGGGGGTTGGAGACC. It specifies CASSWPDRGLET. The whole CDR3 sequence is CASSWPDRGLETQYF. V and J are TRBV6-2 or TRBV6-3 and TRBJ2-5; 10 nucleotides align to TRBD1. The read terminates 3 residues ahead of where the CDR3 ends, so the germline J gene completes it. CDR3 length equals 15 residues. Per germline, CDR1 MNHEY and CDR2 SVGEGT. V shed 4 bases, J shed 5 bases, and the junction held 7 bases outside the gene matches.

Partial CDR3 DNA: TGTGCCAGCAGTGGGGACACCCCAGATACG. Its protein is CASSGDTPDT. The full CDR3 protein reads CASSGDTPDTQYF. The genes are TRBV2 and TRBJ2-3, with a possible D match to TRBD1 (6 bases). The read ends 3 residues before the CDR3 terminus; that terminus is restored from the germline J gene. CDR1 and CDR2 (germline): SNHLY, FYNNEI. Trimming cost V 4 bases and J 4 bases, with 9 bases left between them. The CDR3 extends over 13 amino acids.

With regard to this clone: The read is 3 residues too short to cover the CDR3 end, so that end is filled in from the germline J gene. The V call is TRBV20-1, the J call TRBJ1-1; perhaps TRBD1 as D (5 bases). The CDR3 loop spans 15 amino acids. V lost 6 bases, J lost 5 bases, and 22 bases lay in between. Germline CDR1 and CDR2: DFQATT and SNEGSKA (reference sequence). CDR3 protein: CSAPYGGGGRTEAFF. The sequenced part of the CDR3 DNA is TGCAGTGCCCCCTACGGGGGAGGCGGCAGGACTGAA.

Details on this clone: The observed sequence ends 3 residues before the CDR3 terminus, with the missing tail filled in from the germline J gene. The chain uses TRBV6-2 or TRBV6-3 and TRBJ2-2; D might be TRBD2 (7 bases). Germline CDR1 and CDR2: MNHEY and SVGEGT. Trimming removed 6 bases from V and 6 bases from J, with 17 bases in between. The CDR3 covers 15 residues. This CDR3 reads CASRDSGGGAGELFF. The sequenced CDR3 bases are TGTGCCAGCAGGGATAGCGGAGGGGGGGCCGGGGAG.